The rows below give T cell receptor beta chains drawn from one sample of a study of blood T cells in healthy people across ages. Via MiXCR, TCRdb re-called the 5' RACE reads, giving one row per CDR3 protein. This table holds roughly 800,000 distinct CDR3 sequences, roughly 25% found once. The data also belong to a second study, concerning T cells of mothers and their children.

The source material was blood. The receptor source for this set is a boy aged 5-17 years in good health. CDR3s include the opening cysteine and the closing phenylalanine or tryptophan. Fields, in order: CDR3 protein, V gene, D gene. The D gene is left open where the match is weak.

CASSPDRLAYEQYF,TRBV28,TRBD1
CSVTGYYGYTF,TRBV29-1,NA
CASSKATETQYF,TRBV7-9,NA
CASSLVGSSGNTIYF,TRBV7-2,NA
CASSSGFRVEMNTEAFF,TRBV5-6,NA
CASSNTRSGTDTQYF,TRBV27,NA
CASSWLRGNTGELFF,TRBV12-3/TRBV12-4,NA
CASSQEFPIGYTF,TRBV3-1,NA
CSAQGLRYNEQFF,TRBV20-1,NA
CAIMGGTGSYEQYF,TRBV10-3,TRBD1